This TCR beta chain emerged from a study of blood T cell repertoires in COVID-19. Across the study: The study drew acute and convalescent COVID-19 samples from the United States, Italy and Spain. Sample material is recorded as cDNA or gDNA derived from T cells, B-cell-depleted T cells, or PBMCs.

Germline lookup yields CDR1 MNHEY and CDR2 SVGAGI. Between the trimmed V and J ends, which lost 8 bases and 7 bases, there was a span of 9 bases. This CDR3 is built from 12 residues. Original processing methods: Estimates of nucleated cell counts were drawn from the amplification of reference gene primers. The method was immunoSEQ multiplex PCR; TCRdb's version includes in-frame clones alone and lacks a portion of them. V, J and clone size are taken as reported in that table, and D and trimming were inferred from the DNA itself. The table records roughly 160,000 clones, about 86% of them present only once.

The chain has TRBV6-5 and TRBJ1-6, with D perhaps TRBD1 (5 bases). This receptor was obtained from a man aged 50-60 years with active or convalescent COVID-19. Sequencing was carried out using peripheral blood. Here the CDR3 reads CASEDTNSPLHF. As DNA, the CDR3 is TGTGCCAGCGAGGACACCAATTCACCCCTCCACTTT.